Following are 16 T cell receptor beta chains from one sample sequenced in a study of T cells after yellow fever vaccination (dated by TCRdb to about 2019). The sample's treatment or condition label, in plain terms: live attenuated yellow fever vaccine strain. The library was prepared using 5' RACE. Reads for this sample came from an Illumina NovaSeq 6000. TCRdb's own reprocessing of the public reads used fastp at Q25 and MiXCR and kept productive beta chains. Rows matching on CDR3 protein sequence are summarized as one entry with the most common DNA and genes. The sample has 250,000 or so distinct CDR3 sequences on record, more than 3.5% of them singletons. The biggest ten clones account for around 20% of the sample. Here the sequenced sample was PBMCs, taken 15 days after the yellow fever booster vaccination. The receptors originated from a man in his late teens or twenties who received the YFV17D yellow fever vaccine.

About this clonotype itself: This may be a read error: a much more frequent sequence differs by one nucleotide. The rearrangement joins TRBV6-2 or TRBV6-3 to TRBJ1-5; tentative D call: TRBD1 (5 bases). With 2 bases removed from V and 5 bases from J, the gap between germline ends came to 13 bases. This CDR3 is built from 15 residues. Germline CDR1 reads MNHEY; CDR2 reads SVGEGT. CDR3 region: CASSYPSGFDQPQHF. CDR3 DNA: TGTGCCAGCAGTTACCCGTCAGGGTTCGATCAGCCCCAGCATTTT.

In this sample, this clonotype turned up many times. This chain links TRBV7-2 with TRBJ1-6; possible D gene TRBD1, 5 bases. The CDR3 consists of 14 residues. Germline V gives CDR1 SGHTA, CDR2 FQGNSA. Trimming left V 5 bases short and J 6 bases short, with 11 bases between. CDR3 loop: CASSRRGGNSPLHF. CDR3 in DNA: TGTGCCAGCAGCCGTCGCGGGGGTAATTCACCCCTCCACTTT.

This clonotype has a count of ten or more. The V call is TRBV7-9, the J call TRBJ2-3; 11 nucleotides agree with TRBD1. CDR3 length equals 15 residues. Germline V gene lookup returns CDR1 SEHNR and CDR2 FQNEAQ (reference sequence). Unmatched junction bases numbered 4, after V lost 2 bases and J lost 6 bases. CDR3 DNA sequence: TGTGCCAGCAGCTTATCCGGGACAGGGGGGGATACGCAGTATTTT. Translating it yields CASSLSGTGGDTQYF.

For the CDR3, the DNA is TGTGCCAGCAGCCAAGAGTCTATCGCAGGGAGCTACTATGGCTACACCTTC. This sequence encodes CASSQESIAGSYYGYTF. V usage is TRBV14 and J usage is TRBJ1-2, with D possibly TRBD1 on 5 matching bases. Germline V lookup: CDR1 SGHDN, CDR2 FVKESK. V was pared by 0 bases and J by 3 bases, with 17 bases between. This CDR3 has 17 amino acids.

This clonotype was detected ten times or more. This rearrangement joins TRBV19 to TRBJ2-3, with 9 bases matching TRBD2. From germline, CDR1 is LNHDA and CDR2 SQIVND (reference sequence). The CDR3 covers 17 residues. V shed 3 bases and J 4 bases; nucleotides not matched to a gene: 11. The CDR3 loop is CASSIQAGGPPPDTQYF. The CDR3 bases are TGTGCCAGTAGTATCCAAGCGGGGGGTCCCCCCCCAGATACGCAGTATTTT.

There are many counts of this clonotype. The chain links TRBV20-1 to TRBJ2-5, with TRBD1 identical over 8 bases. Looked up from germline, CDR1 is DFQATT and CDR2 is SNEGSKA (reference sequence). Trimming took 0 bases from V and 2 from J; bases not matched to a gene: 8. CDR3 length: 16 residues. The CDR3 DNA reads TGCAGTGCTAGAGACCAGGGGGCCCTTTTTCAAGAGACCCAGTACTTC. Translating it yields CSARDQGALFQETQYF.

In its sample, this clonotype was seen many times. V and J are TRBV5-5 and TRBJ2-5, with 7 nucleotides matching TRBD2. CDR3 length: 14 amino acids. V trimming: 4 bases; J trimming: 3 bases; junction bases outside the gene matches: 6. Germline CDR1 SGHKS, CDR2 YYEKEE (reference sequence). The CDR3 reads CASSLGGDEETQYF. CDR3 nucleotides: TGTGCCAGCAGCCTTGGGGGGGACGAAGAGACCCAGTACTTC.

The rearrangement uses TRBV18 and TRBJ2-2, with a possible D match to TRBD1 (6 bases). The CDR3 has 12 amino acids. The V gene's germline CDR1 is KGHSH and CDR2 LQKENI. Trimming removed 8 bases at V and 7 bases at J, with 11 bases between. The CDR3: CASHTGIGELFF. Here the CDR3 DNA reads TGTGCCAGCCACACAGGGATCGGGGAGCTGTTTTTT. The variable domain in full, completed from reference TRBV18 and TRBJ2-2, reads NAGVMQNPRHLVRRRGQEARLRCSPMKGHSHVYWYRQLPEEGLKFMVYLQKENIIDESGMPKERFSAEFPKEGPSILRIQQVVRGDSAAYFCASHTGIGELFFGEGSRLTVL.

This clonotype was detected ten times or more. The chain links TRBV11-2 to TRBJ2-1, with 7 bases matching TRBD2. CDR1 is SGHAT, CDR2 FQNNGV, per germline. This CDR3 has 14 amino acids. Losses at the gene ends were 6 bases for V and 2 bases for J; bases not matched to a gene: 4. CDR3 loop: CASRSGEAYNEQFF. The CDR3 bases are TGTGCCAGCAGAAGCGGGGAAGCCTACAATGAGCAGTTCTTC.

The sample holds many counts of this clonotype. Written as DNA, the CDR3 is TGTGCCAGCATGGATCGGGGGGCAGAGGACAAAAACATTCAGTACTTC. Protein: CASMDRGAEDKNIQYF. The chain carries TRBV6-2 or TRBV6-3 and TRBJ2-4; a possible D gene is TRBD2 (7 bases). This CDR3 has 16 amino acids. V lost 7 bases and J 3 bases, leaving 19 bases between the germline ends. The germline V gene has CDR1 MNHEY and CDR2 SVGEGT.

This clonotype was observed many times. V and J are TRBV28 and TRBJ2-3; D call uncertain. Deletions cut 5 bases from V and 0 bases from J, with 15 bases between. This CDR3 spans 16 amino acids. Germline values: CDR1 MDHEN, CDR2 SYDVKM. CDR3 nucleotide sequence: TGTGCCAGCAGTCCACAAGGCGGTGGCAGCACAGATACGCAGTATTTT. It translates to CASSPQGGGSTDTQYF. Drawing the rest from reference TRBV28 and TRBJ2-3, the complete variable domain is DVKVTQSSRYLVKRTGEKVFLECVQDMDHENMFWYRQDPGLGLRLIYFSYDVKMKEKGDIPEGYSVSREKKERFSLILESASTNQTSMYLCASSPQGGGSTDTQYFGPGTRLTVL.

This clonotype was detected many times. The genes are TRBV6-5 and TRBJ2-1, with 7 bases lining up with TRBD2. CDR1 MNHEY and CDR2 SVGAGI come from the germline V gene. With V trimmed by 6 bases and J by 2 bases, 7 bases remained unmatched. CDR3 length: 15 amino acids. CDR3 protein: CASSRKRGAYNEQFF. CDR3 coding DNA: TGTGCCAGCAGCCGTAAACGGGGGGCCTACAATGAGCAGTTCTTC.

The sample holds many counts of this clonotype. The chain couples TRBV6-2 or TRBV6-3 to TRBJ1-1, with TRBD1 matching over 7 bases. Germline lookup yields CDR1 MNHEY and CDR2 SVGEGT. The CDR3 has 13 amino acids. The V and J ends lost 5 bases and 3 bases, in that order; junction bases with no gene match: 3. The CDR3 DNA sequence: TGTGCCAGCAGTGAACAGGGGCACACTGAAGCTTTCTTT. Amino acids: CASSEQGHTEAFF.

At least ten counts were recorded for this clonotype. The rearrangement links TRBV5-4 to TRBJ2-3, with D perhaps TRBD2 (6 bases). The CDR3 is 14 amino acids. Trimming shortened V by 5 bases and J by 4 bases, and 14 bases separated the two germline ends. CDR1 is SGHNT, CDR2 YYREEE, per germline (reference sequence). This CDR3 reads CASREDYQSDTQYF. The CDR3 nucleotides are TGTGCCAGCAGGGAGGACTACCAATCAGATACGCAGTATTTT.

In DNA form, the CDR3 reads TGTGCCAGCAGCTTGTTTAAAAGGCGGGGGGCTGGGACGACCCAGTACTTC. Its protein product is CASSLFKRRGAGTTQYF. The J gene is TRBJ2-5, the V gene TRBV5-4, with TRBD2 matching 8 bases. Germline V gives CDR1 SGHNT, CDR2 YYREEE (reference sequence). The CDR3 has 17 amino acids. V lost 1 base and J lost 7; bases outside the gene matches: 15.

Ten or more counts support this clonotype. The J gene is TRBJ2-1, the V gene TRBV11-2, with 13 bases that match TRBD2. Trimming removed 6 bases from V and 0 bases from J; junction bases left unmatched: 8. The CDR3 is 18 amino acids. Germline lookup yields CDR1 SGHAT and CDR2 FQNNGV. The CDR3 region is CASRGLAGDLSSYNEQFF. The CDR3 nucleotides are TGTGCCAGCAGAGGACTAGCGGGGGACCTGAGCTCCTACAATGAGCAGTTCTTC.